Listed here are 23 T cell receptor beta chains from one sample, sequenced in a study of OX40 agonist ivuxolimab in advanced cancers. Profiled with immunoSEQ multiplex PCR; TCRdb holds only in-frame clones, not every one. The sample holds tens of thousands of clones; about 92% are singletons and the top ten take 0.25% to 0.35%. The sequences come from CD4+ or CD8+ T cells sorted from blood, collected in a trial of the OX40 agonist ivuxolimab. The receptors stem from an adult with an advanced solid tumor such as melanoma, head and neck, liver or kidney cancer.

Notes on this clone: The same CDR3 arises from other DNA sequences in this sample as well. In DNA, the CDR3 is TGCGCCAGCAGCTTGCGTGCTAGCGGGCAAGAGACCCAGTACTTC. Protein product: CASSLRASGQETQYF. The chain has TRBV5-1 and TRBJ2-5, with 8 bases lining up with TRBD2. Trimming removed 1 base from V and 2 bases from J; junction bases left unmatched: 4. CDR1 and CDR2 from the germline V gene are SGHRS and YFSETQ. This CDR3 has 15 residues.

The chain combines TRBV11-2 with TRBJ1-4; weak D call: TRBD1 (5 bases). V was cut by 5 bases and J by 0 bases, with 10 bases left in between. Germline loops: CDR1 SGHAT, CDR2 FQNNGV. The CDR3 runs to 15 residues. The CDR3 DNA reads TGTGCCAGCAGCGTACAGGTTGCAACTAATGAAAAACTGTTTTTT. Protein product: CASSVQVATNEKLFF.

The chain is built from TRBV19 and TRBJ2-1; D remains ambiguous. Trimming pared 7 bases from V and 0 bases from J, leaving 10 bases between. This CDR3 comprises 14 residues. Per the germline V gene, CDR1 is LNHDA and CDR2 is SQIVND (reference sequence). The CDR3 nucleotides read TGTGCCAGTATTGGGAAGAGCTCCTACAATGAGCAGTTCTTC. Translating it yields CASIGKSSYNEQFF.

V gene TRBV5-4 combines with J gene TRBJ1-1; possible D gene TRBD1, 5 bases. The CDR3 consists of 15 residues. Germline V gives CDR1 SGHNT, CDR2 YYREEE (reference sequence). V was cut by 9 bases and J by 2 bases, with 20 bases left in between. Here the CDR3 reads CATQTPDTLNTEAFF. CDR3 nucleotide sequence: TGTGCCACCCAGACCCCGGACACTTTAAACACTGAAGCTTTCTTT.

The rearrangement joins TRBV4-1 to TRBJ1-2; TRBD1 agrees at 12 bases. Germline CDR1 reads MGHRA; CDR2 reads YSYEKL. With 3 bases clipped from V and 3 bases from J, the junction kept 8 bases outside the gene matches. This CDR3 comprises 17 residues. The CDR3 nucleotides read TGCGCCAGCAGCCAGTCGGGACAGGGGGCTGAATACTATGGCTACACCTTC. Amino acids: CASSQSGQGAEYYGYTF.

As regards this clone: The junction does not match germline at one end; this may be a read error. CDR3: CASSDGKTGNNSPPHF. CDR3 bases: TGTGCCAGCAGTGATGGAAAGACAGGGAATAATTCACCCCCCCACTTT. The chain joins TRBV25-1 to TRBJ1-6, with TRBD1 matching over 7 bases. Germline CDR1 and CDR2: MGHDK and SYGVNS. CDR3 length: 16 residues.

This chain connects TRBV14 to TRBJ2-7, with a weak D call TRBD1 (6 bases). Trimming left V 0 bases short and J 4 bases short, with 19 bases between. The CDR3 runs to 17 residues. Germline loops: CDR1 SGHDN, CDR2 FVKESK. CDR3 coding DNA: TGTGCCAGCAGCCAAGATCGGACCCCCGGGACACCATACGAGCAGTACTTC. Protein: CASSQDRTPGTPYEQYF.

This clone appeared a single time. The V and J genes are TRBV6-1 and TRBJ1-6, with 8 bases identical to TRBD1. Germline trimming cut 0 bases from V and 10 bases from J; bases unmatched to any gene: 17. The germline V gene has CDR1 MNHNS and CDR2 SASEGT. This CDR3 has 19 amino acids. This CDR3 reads CASSEAPNPRTGWESPLHF. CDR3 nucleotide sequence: TGTGCCAGCAGTGAAGCGCCCAACCCCCGGACAGGGTGGGAATCACCCCTCCACTTT.

The DNA for the CDR3 is TGTGCCAGCAGTTTAACTAGCCGGGACACCGGGGAGCTGTTTTTT. It is translated as CASSLTSRDTGELFF. The chain has TRBV27 and TRBJ2-2; possibly TRBD2 for D (6 bases). Deletions cut 2 bases from V and 3 bases from J, with 10 bases between. This CDR3 region has 15 residues. Per germline, CDR1 MNHEY and CDR2 SMNVEV (reference sequence).

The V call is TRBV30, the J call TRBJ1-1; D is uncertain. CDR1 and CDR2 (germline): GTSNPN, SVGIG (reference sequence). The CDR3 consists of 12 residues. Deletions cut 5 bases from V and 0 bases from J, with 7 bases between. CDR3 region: CAWGRLNTEAFF. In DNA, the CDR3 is TGTGCCTGGGGACGGTTGAACACTGAAGCTTTCTTT.

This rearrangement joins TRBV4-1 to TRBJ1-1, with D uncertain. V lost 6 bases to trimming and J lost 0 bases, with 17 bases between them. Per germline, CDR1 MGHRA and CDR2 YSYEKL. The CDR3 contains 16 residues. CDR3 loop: CASREIVLGVNTEAFF. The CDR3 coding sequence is TGCGCCAGCAGGGAGATTGTGTTGGGTGTGAACACTGAAGCTTTCTTT.

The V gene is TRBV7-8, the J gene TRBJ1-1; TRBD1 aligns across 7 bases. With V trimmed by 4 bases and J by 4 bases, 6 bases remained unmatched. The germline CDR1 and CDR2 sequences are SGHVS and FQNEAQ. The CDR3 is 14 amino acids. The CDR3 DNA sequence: TGTGCCAGCAGCTCAGCTACAGGGGTCACTGAAGCTTTCTTT. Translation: CASSSATGVTEAFF.

CDR3 nucleotide sequence: TGTGCCAGCAGCCAAGAAGACGGGCAGATCCAAGAGACCCAGTACTTC. As protein: CASSQEDGQIQETQYF. The V and J genes are TRBV14 and TRBJ2-5; no reliable D call. The V end lost 0 bases, the J end lost 1 base, and 12 bases lay between the germline ends. The CDR3 has 16 residues. Germline assignment: CDR1 SGHDN and CDR2 FVKESK.

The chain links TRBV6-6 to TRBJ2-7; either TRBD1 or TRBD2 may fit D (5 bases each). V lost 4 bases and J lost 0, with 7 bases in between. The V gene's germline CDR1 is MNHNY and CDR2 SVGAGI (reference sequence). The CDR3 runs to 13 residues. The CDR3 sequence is CASSWGNSYEQYV. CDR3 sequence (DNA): TGTGCCAGCAGTTGGGGGAACTCCTACGAGCAGTACGTC.

The CDR3: CASSQDRTLTNYGYTF. The DNA for the CDR3 is TGCGCCAGCAGCCAAGATAGAACCCTTACTAACTATGGCTACACCTTC. The genes are TRBV4-1 and TRBJ1-2; no clear D gene. This CDR3 is 16 amino acids long. Between the trimmed V and J ends, which lost 0 bases and 0 bases, there was a span of 11 bases. Germline V CDR1 and CDR2: MGHRA, YSYEKL.

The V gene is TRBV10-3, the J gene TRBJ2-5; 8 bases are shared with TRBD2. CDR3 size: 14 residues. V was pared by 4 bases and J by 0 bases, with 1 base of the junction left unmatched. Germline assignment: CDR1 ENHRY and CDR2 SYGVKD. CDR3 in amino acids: CAISALADQETQYF. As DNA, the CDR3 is TGTGCCATCAGTGCACTAGCGGACCAAGAGACCCAGTACTTC.

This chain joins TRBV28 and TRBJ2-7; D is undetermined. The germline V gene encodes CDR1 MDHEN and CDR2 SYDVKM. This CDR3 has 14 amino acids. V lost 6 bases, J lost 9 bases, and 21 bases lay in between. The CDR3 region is CASSTAGAQASQYV. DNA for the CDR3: TGTGCCAGCAGCACCGCCGGAGCGCAGGCATCGCAGTACGTC.

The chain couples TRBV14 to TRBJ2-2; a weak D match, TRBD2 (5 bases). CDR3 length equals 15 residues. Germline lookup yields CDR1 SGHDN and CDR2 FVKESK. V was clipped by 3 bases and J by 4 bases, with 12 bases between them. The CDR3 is CASSQEVHTTGELFF. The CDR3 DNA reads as TGTGCCAGCAGCCAGGAGGTACACACCACCGGGGAGCTGTTTTTT. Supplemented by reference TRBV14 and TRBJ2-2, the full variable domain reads EAGVTQFPSHSVIEKGQTVTLRCDPISGHDNLYWYRRVMGKEIKFLLHFVKESKQDESGMPNNRFLAERTGGTYSTLKVQPAELEDSGVYFCASSQEVHTTGELFFGEGSRLTVL.

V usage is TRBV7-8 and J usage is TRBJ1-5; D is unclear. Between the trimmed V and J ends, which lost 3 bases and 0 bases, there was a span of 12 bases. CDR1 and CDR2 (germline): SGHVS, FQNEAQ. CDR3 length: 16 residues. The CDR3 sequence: CASSFQDWYSNQPQHF. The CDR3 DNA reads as TGTGCCAGCAGCTTCCAAGACTGGTATAGCAATCAGCCCCAGCATTTT.

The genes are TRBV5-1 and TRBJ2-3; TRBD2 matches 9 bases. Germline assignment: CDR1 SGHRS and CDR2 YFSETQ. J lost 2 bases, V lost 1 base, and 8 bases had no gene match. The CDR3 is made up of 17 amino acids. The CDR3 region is CASSLQASSGVTDTQYF. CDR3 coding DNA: TGCGCCAGCAGCTTGCAAGCGTCTAGCGGGGTCACAGATACGCAGTATTTT.

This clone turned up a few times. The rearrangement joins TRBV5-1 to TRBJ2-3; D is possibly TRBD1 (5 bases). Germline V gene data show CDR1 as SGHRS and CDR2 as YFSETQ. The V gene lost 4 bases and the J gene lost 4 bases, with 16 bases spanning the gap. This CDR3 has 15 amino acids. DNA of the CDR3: TGCGCCAGCAGCCGGGTCCTGGGGCCCGCAGATACGCAGTATTTT. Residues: CASSRVLGPADTQYF.

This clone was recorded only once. The chain's CDR3 is CASSQDYSNQPQHF. Written as DNA, the CDR3 is TGTGCCAGCAGTCAGGATTATAGCAATCAGCCCCAGCATTTT. The chain couples TRBV6-5 to TRBJ1-5; D call uncertain. V was trimmed by 5 bases and J by 0 bases, leaving 8 bases between them. Germline CDR1 reads MNHEY; CDR2 reads SVGAGI. The CDR3 totals 14 residues.

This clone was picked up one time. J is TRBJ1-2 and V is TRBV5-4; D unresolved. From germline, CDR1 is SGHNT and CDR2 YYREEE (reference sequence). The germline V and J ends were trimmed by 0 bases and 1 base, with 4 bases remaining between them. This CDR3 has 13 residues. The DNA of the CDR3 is TGTGCCAGCAGCTTGGAGAGTAACTATGGCTACACCTTC. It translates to CASSLESNYGYTF.